This is a list of T cell receptor beta chains from one sample in a study of shared clonotypes between healthy human individuals. TCRdb's copy holds only in-frame clones and misses some; the assay was immunoSEQ multiplex PCR. The sample has 300,000 or so clones, 74% seen once. The sample comprised memory CD4+ T cells sorted from blood. These receptors came from a man aged 25-45 years in good health. CDR3s include the opening cysteine and the closing phenylalanine or tryptophan. The D gene is left open where the match is weak. Clone size is stated in some rows and not others, as once, few, many or a class when expanded.

V gene	clone size	D gene	J gene	CDR3 DNA	CDR3 protein
TRBV11-2	-	-	TRBJ2-1	TGTGCCAGCAGCTTAGGGCCTACCTACAATGAGCAGTTCTTC	CASSLGPTYNEQFF
TRBV5-4	-	-	TRBJ2-7	TGTGCCAGCACCCTTGGGGGCTACGAGCAGTACTTC	CASTLGGYEQYF
TRBV28	-	-	TRBJ2-1	TGTGCCAGCAGTTCCGGGTTGGGCGAGCAGTTCTTC	CASSSGLGEQFF
TRBV7-9	-	-	TRBJ2-1	TGTGCCAGCAGCTTAGCCGGGATACGACTCTACAATGAGCAGTTCTTC	CASSLAGIRLYNEQFF
TRBV5-1	-	TRBD2	TRBJ2-3	TGCGCCAGCAGCTTGGGTAGGGAGGGCCCATCCACAGATACGCAGTATTTT	CASSLGREGPSTDTQYF
TRBV6-4	-	TRBD1	TRBJ2-3	TGTGCCAGCAGTCCGACAGGGGGCGCGTCAGATACGCAGTATTTT	CASSPTGGASDTQYF
TRBV14	-	-	TRBJ2-2	TGTGCCAGCAGCCAAGGTGGCGGGGAGCTGTTTTTT	CASSQGGGELFF
TRBV4-3	-	-	TRBJ2-7	TGCGCCAGCAGCCAAGAGGTCGAGGGTAGCTTTTACGAGCAGTACTTC	CASSQEVEGSFYEQYF
TRBV19	-	-	TRBJ2-3	TGTGCCACCTCTTTTTGGGATACGCAGTATTTT	CATSFWDTQYF
TRBV27	-	TRBD2	TRBJ2-7	TGTGCCAGCAGGCGGGGACTAGCGGGAGTAGAGCAGTACTTC	CASRRGLAGVEQYF
TRBV6-6	-	-	TRBJ1-4	TGTGCCACCCGGGGCAGACTTAATGAAAAACTGTTTTTT	CATRGRLNEKLFF
TRBV6-5	few	-	TRBJ2-1	TGTGCCAGCATGACCGGGCGGCCGCTGGATGAGCAGTTCTTC	CASMTGRPLDEQFF
TRBV9	-	TRBD2	TRBJ2-7	TGTGCCAGCAGCGTAGAGCCGGGAGGCGTGCAGTACTTC	CASSVEPGGVQYF
TRBV27	-	-	TRBJ2-5	TGTGCCAGCAGTTTTGCGCGGCAAGAGACCCAGTACTTC	CASSFARQETQYF
TRBV27	-	-	TRBJ2-6	TGTGCCAGCAGTTTATCGAGGGGCTCTGGGGCCAACGTCCTGACTTTC	CASSLSRGSGANVLTF